These 26 T cell receptor beta chains were all obtained from the same sample, sequenced in a study of beta chain features in type 1 diabetes. Sequenced material consisted of expressed TCRB transcripts (all of the isolated RNA was reverse transcribed). Here immunoSEQ multiplex PCR was the method, and the copy in TCRdb shows in-frame clones only, minus some. The table records roughly 45,000 clones, approximately 51% of them present only once. The sequenced material came from stem cell memory CD4+ T cells from blood. All receptors derive from a woman aged 25 to 45 in good health.

This clone was seen a handful of times. The V gene is TRBV5-1, the J gene TRBJ2-7; 11 nucleotides align to TRBD2. This CDR3 contains 17 residues. V lost 4 bases to trimming and J lost 2 bases; unmatched junction nucleotides: 11. The germline CDR1 and CDR2 sequences are SGHRS and YFSETQ. Here the CDR3 DNA reads TGCGCCAGCAGCCCAAATGTTTTTAGCGGGAGGGCCTACGAGCAGTACTTC. Protein sequence: CASSPNVFSGRAYEQYF. The variable domain in full, completed from reference TRBV5-1 and TRBJ2-7, reads KAGVTQTPRYLIKTRGQQVTLSCSPISGHRSVSWYQQTPGQGLQFLFEYFSETQRNKGNFPGRFSGRQFSNSRSEMNVSTLELGDSALYLCASSPNVFSGRAYEQYFGPGTRLTVT.

The V and J genes are TRBV6-1 and TRBJ1-5, with TRBD1 as a possible D gene (6 bases). This CDR3 spans 15 amino acids. Trimming removed 0 bases at V and 3 bases at J, with 9 bases between. CDR1 is MNHNS, CDR2 SASEGT, per germline. CDR3 nucleotides: TGTGCCAGCAGTGAAGCGCGGGGGCACAATCAGCCCCAGCATTTT. It yields the protein CASSEARGHNQPQHF.

The V gene is TRBV15, the J gene TRBJ2-3; 14 bases fit TRBD2. The CDR3 is 17 amino acids. Germline V gene sequence: CDR1 LNHNV, CDR2 YYDKDF (reference sequence). Losses at the gene ends were 2 bases for V and 4 bases for J; bases not matched to a gene: 5. Here the CDR3 reads CATSRTGTSGSSDTQYF. In DNA, the CDR3 is TGTGCCACCAGCAGAACCGGGACTAGCGGGAGTTCAGATACGCAGTATTTT.

The rearrangement links TRBV19 to TRBJ1-2; 7 positions agree with TRBD1. The CDR3 extends over 15 amino acids. Germline loops: CDR1 LNHDA, CDR2 SQIVND (reference sequence). Unmatched junction bases numbered 16, after V lost 10 bases and J lost 5 bases. CDR3 coding DNA: TGTGCCATCCTAGGGGGCCCGTCGACAACATATGGCTACACCTTC. Translating it yields CAILGGPSTTYGYTF.

The rearrangement links TRBV25-1 to TRBJ1-1; unclear D gene. V lost 4 bases and J lost 1, with 10 bases in between. Germline V gene lookup returns CDR1 MGHDK and CDR2 SYGVNS. The length of the CDR3 is 14 residues. The CDR3 is CASSGQYKNTEAFF. The CDR3 DNA is TGTGCCAGCAGTGGACAATACAAGAACACTGAAGCTTTCTTT.

This chain links TRBV11-1 with TRBJ2-7; possible D gene TRBD1, 6 bases. V dropped 2 bases and J dropped 3 bases, with 20 bases sitting between them. The CDR3 contains 17 residues. Germline V gene data show CDR1 as SGHAT and CDR2 as FQDESV (reference sequence). The CDR3 reads CASSLTPGTGSRYEQYF. CDR3 nucleotides: TGTGCCAGCAGCTTAACTCCAGGAACAGGGAGCCGCTACGAGCAGTACTTC.

The chain employs TRBV28 and TRBJ2-3, with D maybe TRBD1 (6 bases). V was shortened by 6 bases and J by 2 bases, with 21 bases between the two germline ends. Germline CDR1 is MDHEN and CDR2 is SYDVKM. This CDR3 has 17 residues. For the CDR3, the DNA is TGTGCCAGCAGCAGCCCGGGACACCCGAGGGACACAGATACGCAGTATTTT. Translating gives CASSSPGHPRDTDTQYF.

The rearrangement uses TRBV5-1 and TRBJ2-1, with 10 bases fitting TRBD2. The germline CDR1 and CDR2 sequences are SGHRS and YFSETQ. The length of the CDR3 is 15 residues. V gave up 4 bases and J gave up 6 bases; unmatched junction bases: 7. In nucleotides, the CDR3 is TGCGCCAGCAGCCTAGGAGCGGGAGGGCTCAATGAGCAGTTCTTC. Its protein product is CASSLGAGGLNEQFF.

The rearrangement uses TRBV7-2 and TRBJ2-3; 9 nucleotides match TRBD2. The germline V gene encodes CDR1 SGHTA and CDR2 FQGNSA. Germline trimming cut 6 bases from V and 4 bases from J; bases unmatched to any gene: 5. CDR3 length: 14 amino acids. CDR3 in DNA: TGTGCCAGCAGGCTGGGACTAGCATCAGATACGCAGTATTTT. Amino acids: CASRLGLASDTQYF.

This sequence joins TRBV23-1 and TRBJ2-7; possibly TRBD2 for D (5 bases). TRBV23-1 is given ORF status, its function remaining uncertain. V gave up 6 bases and J gave up 4 bases, with 7 bases separating them. CDR3 length: 11 amino acids. The CDR3 sequence is CASSRGYEQYF. The CDR3 nucleotides are TGCGCCAGCAGCCGCGGGTACGAGCAGTACTTC.

This clone has just a few counts. In DNA form, the CDR3 reads TGTGCCATCAGTGAGTTGGGGGCGCCCCAGCATTTT. It is translated as CAISELGAPQHF. This chain joins TRBV10-3 and TRBJ1-5; perhaps TRBD1 as D (6 bases). The CDR3 has 12 amino acids. The V end lost 1 base, the J end lost 9 bases, and 7 bases lay between the germline ends. In germline, CDR1 is ENHRY, CDR2 SYGVKD.

This clone appeared a few times. V is TRBV4-2 and J is TRBJ1-2, with D possibly TRBD1 on 5 matching bases. CDR1 is LGHNA, CDR2 YNFKEQ, per germline. Trimming cost V 0 bases and J 8 bases, with 10 bases left between them. The CDR3 has 13 amino acids. Written as DNA, the CDR3 is TGTGCCAGCAGCCAAGAAGGGGTACAAGGCTACACCTTC. This gives the protein CASSQEGVQGYTF.

J is TRBJ2-4 and V is TRBV9, with 10 bases lining up with TRBD1. V was clipped by 4 bases and J by 6 bases; unmatched bases: 4. Germline CDR1 reads SGDLS; CDR2 reads YYNGEE. This CDR3 contains 14 residues. CDR3 sequence: CASSPDRGLNIQYF. For the CDR3, the DNA is TGTGCCAGCAGCCCGGACAGGGGGTTAAACATTCAGTACTTC.

This clone came up once. The chain employs TRBV5-4 and TRBJ2-5; perhaps TRBD2 as D (7 bases). CDR1 is SGHNT, CDR2 YYREEE, per germline (reference sequence). V was shortened by 4 bases and J by 5 bases, with 18 bases between the two germline ends. This CDR3 contains 15 residues. CDR3 sequence (DNA): TGTGCCAGCAGCAGGGGGGGGGAGGGCTGGGAGACCCAGTACTTC. Its protein is CASSRGGEGWETQYF.

This clone came up a few times. The rearrangement uses TRBV7-2 and TRBJ2-5; 9 positions match TRBD1. Near its end, the DNA agrees better with TRBJ2-7, so the J call may be wrong. CDR1 SGHTA and CDR2 FQGNSA come from the germline V gene. This CDR3 is 13 amino acids long. In DNA, the CDR3 is TGTGCCAGCAGCGGGGGACAGGGACGCGAGCAGTACTTC. It specifies CASSGGQGREQYF.

J is TRBJ2-2 and V is TRBV28, with a tentative D call TRBD2 (5 bases). The CDR3 covers 13 residues. The V and J ends lost 6 bases and 6 bases respectively, with 11 bases between them. Germline V CDR1 and CDR2: MDHEN, SYDVKM. CDR3 loop: CASRVAPSGELFF. The CDR3 DNA is TGTGCCAGCAGGGTAGCGCCTTCCGGGGAGCTGTTTTTT.

This rearrangement joins TRBV29-1 to TRBJ2-7, with D uncertain. The CDR3 sequence is 13 residues long. Trimming shortened V by 1 base and J by 3 bases, and 10 bases separated the two germline ends. The germline V gene has CDR1 SQVTM and CDR2 ANQGSEA. Here the CDR3 reads CSVEGMSGYEQYF. In nucleotides, the CDR3 is TGCAGCGTTGAAGGTATGTCGGGCTACGAGCAGTACTTC.

This sequence joins TRBV4-2 and TRBJ2-3, with 8 nucleotides matching TRBD2. Germline V lookup: CDR1 LGHNA, CDR2 YNFKEQ. There are 15 residues in the CDR3. V lost 5 bases, J lost 2 bases, and 6 bases stayed unmatched. CDR3 region: CASSLTSEATDTQYF. In DNA form, the CDR3 reads TGTGCCAGCAGCTTGACTAGCGAGGCCACAGATACGCAGTATTTT.

The chain carries TRBV18 and TRBJ2-3; D is perhaps TRBD2 (6 bases). This CDR3 is built from 16 residues. The germline V and J ends were trimmed by 0 bases and 2 bases, with 12 bases remaining between them. Germline V CDR1 and CDR2: KGHSH, LQKENI. CDR3 region: CASSPPVAEYTDTQYF. In DNA, the CDR3 is TGTGCCAGCTCACCACCGGTAGCGGAGTACACAGATACGCAGTATTTT.

This clone was seen only a few times. V usage is TRBV28 and J usage is TRBJ2-5; perhaps TRBD2 as D (7 bases). Germline V CDR1 and CDR2: MDHEN, SYDVKM. The CDR3 sequence is 15 residues long. The ends were cut back, 5 bases at V and 4 bases at J, with 17 bases in the middle. CDR3 nucleotides: TGTGCCAGCAGTCCCCGGGGGGCGGGCGGAGAGACCCAGTACTTC. Residues: CASSPRGAGGETQYF.

Of note for this clone: This CDR3 is also generated by other DNA sequences in the sample. This chain connects TRBV29-1 to TRBJ2-1; TRBD2 aligns across 14 bases. Germline CDR1 SQVTM, CDR2 ANQGSEA. The CDR3 has 15 amino acids. J lost 2 bases, V lost 6 bases, and 3 bases had no gene match. The CDR3, as DNA: TGCAGCGTCGTGACTAGCGGGAGGGCCTACAATGAGCAGTTCTTC. Protein product: CSVVTSGRAYNEQFF.

The rearrangement links TRBV6-6 to TRBJ2-5; TRBD2 might be the D (5 bases). The J call is uncertain, as TRBJ2-7 better fits the DNA end. The CDR3 has 11 residues. Germline V CDR1 and CDR2: MNHNY, SVGAGI (reference sequence). CDR3 sequence reads: CASMGEYEQYF. DNA of the CDR3: TGTGCCAGCATGGGAGAGTACGAGCAGTACTTC.

The J gene is TRBJ2-7, the V gene TRBV28; possible D gene TRBD2, 5 bases. Trimming shortened V by 2 bases and J by 5 bases, and 10 bases separated the two germline ends. The CDR3 spans 13 residues. Germline CDR1 is MDHEN and CDR2 is SYDVKM. CDR3 DNA sequence: TGTGCCAGCAGTTTACTCCTGGGAGACGAGCAGTACTTC. The encoded protein is CASSLLLGDEQYF.

The V call is TRBV28, the J call TRBJ2-3, with TRBD2 matching over 9 bases. The CDR3 covers 15 residues. Germline assignment: CDR1 MDHEN and CDR2 SYDVKM. V shed 6 bases, J shed 1 base, and the junction held 5 bases outside the gene matches. The CDR3, as DNA: TGTGCCAGCAGCCGTAGCGGGAGAGGCACAGATACGCAGTATTTT. It translates to CASSRSGRGTDTQYF.

The CDR3 region is CASSTAGTGFSPLHF. The CDR3 region has the DNA TGTGCCAGCAGCACCGCCGGGACAGGGTTTTCACCCCTCCACTTT. The genes are TRBV7-2 and TRBJ1-6; 9 bases line up with TRBD1. The length of the CDR3 is 15 residues. CDR1 is SGHTA, CDR2 FQGNSA, per germline. The J segment lost 9 bases and the V segment lost 5 bases, leaving 8 bases of the junction unmatched.

This chain uses TRBV9 with TRBJ2-1; D call uncertain. CDR3 size: 14 residues. V dropped 4 bases and J dropped 7 bases, with 15 bases sitting between them. CDR1 is SGDLS, CDR2 YYNGEE, per germline. CDR3: CASSPLPPRNEQFF. Written as DNA, the CDR3 is TGTGCCAGCAGCCCCCTGCCTCCTAGGAATGAGCAGTTCTTC.